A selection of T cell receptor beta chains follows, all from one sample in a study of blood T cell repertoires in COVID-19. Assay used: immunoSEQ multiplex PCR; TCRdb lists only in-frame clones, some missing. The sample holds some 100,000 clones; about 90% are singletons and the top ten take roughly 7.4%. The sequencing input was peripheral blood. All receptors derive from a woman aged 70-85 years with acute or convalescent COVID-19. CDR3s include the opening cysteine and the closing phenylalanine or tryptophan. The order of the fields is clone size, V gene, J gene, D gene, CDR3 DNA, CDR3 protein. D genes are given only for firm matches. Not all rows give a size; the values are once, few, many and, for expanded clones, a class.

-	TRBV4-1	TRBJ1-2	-	TGCGCCAGCAGCCAAGATGTGCAGGGGTGGGACTATGGCTACACCTTC	CASSQDVQGWDYGYTF
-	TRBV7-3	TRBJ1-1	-	TGTGCCAGCAGCTTAGCAGGGAAGGGTGAAGCTTTCTTT	CASSLAGKGEAFF
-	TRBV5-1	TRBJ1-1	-	TGCGCCAGCAGCTTGGCGTCTTTGAACACTGAAGCTTTCTTT	CASSLASLNTEAFF
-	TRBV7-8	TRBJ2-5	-	TGTGCCAGCAGCGCGCGGAATCGGAGGCCCCTCCAAGAGACCCAGTACTTC	CASSARNRRPLQETQYF
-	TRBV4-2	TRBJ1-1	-	TGTGCCAGCAGCCAAGATTTGCGGGTTGAAGCTTTCTTT	CASSQDLRVEAFF
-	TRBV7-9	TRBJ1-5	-	TGTGCCAGCAGCTTAGAAAACAGTCCCAATCAGCCCCAGCATTTT	CASSLENSPNQPQHF
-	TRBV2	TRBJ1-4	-	TGTGCCAGCACCAGACGGGGATTTAATGAAAAACTGTTTTTT	CASTRRGFNEKLFF
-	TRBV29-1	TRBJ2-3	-	TGCAGCGTTTGGCGCACAGATACGCAGTATTTT	CSVWRTDTQYF
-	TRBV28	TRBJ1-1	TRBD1	TGTGCCAGCAGGGCCACAACAGGGGTGGATACGGGGGCTGAAGCTTTCTTT	CASRATTGVDTGAEAFF
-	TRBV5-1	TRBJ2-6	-	TGCGCCAGCAGTGAGGGCTCTGGGGCCAACGTCCTGACTTTC	CASSEGSGANVLTF
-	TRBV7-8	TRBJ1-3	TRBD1	TGTGCCAGCAGTTCCTGGCAGGGGGTACTAACTGGAAACACCATATATTTT	CASSSWQGVLTGNTIYF
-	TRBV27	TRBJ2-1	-	TGTGCCAGCAGAACGCAGGGTTTAGTCAGCTACAATGAGCAGTTCTTC	CASRTQGLVSYNEQFF
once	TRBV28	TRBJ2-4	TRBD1	TGTGCCAGCAGTTCGAGGACAGGGGGACTGGTGGACATTCAGTACTTC	CASSSRTGGLVDIQYF
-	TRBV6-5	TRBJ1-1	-	TGTGCCAGCAGTTACTCGGCGAACACTGAAGCTTTCTTT	CASSYSANTEAFF
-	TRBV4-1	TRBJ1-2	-	TGCGCCAGCAGCCGGCCAGGCCCTGGCTACACCTTC	CASSRPGPGYTF
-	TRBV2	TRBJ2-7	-	TGTGCCAGCACGGTGGAGCTAGCTGGCTACGAGCAGTACTTC	CASTVELAGYEQYF
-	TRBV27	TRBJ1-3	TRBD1	TGTGCCAGCAGTCGACAGGGCTCTGGAAACACCATATATTTT	CASSRQGSGNTIYF
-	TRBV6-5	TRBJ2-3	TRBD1	TGTGCCAGCAGTTCCTCTGGACAGGGTTCCGGTGATACGCAGTATTTT	CASSSSGQGSGDTQYF
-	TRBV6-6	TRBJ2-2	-	TGTGCCAGCAGTTACTCGAGGGTCGAGACGGGAGGGGAGCTGTTTTTT	CASSYSRVETGGELFF
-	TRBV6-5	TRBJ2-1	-	TGTGCCAGCAGTCGGGTGATAAATGAGCAGTTCTTC	CASSRVINEQFF
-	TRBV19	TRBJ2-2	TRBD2	TGTGCCAGTACCTACTCCGGGACTAACCCCACCGGGGAGCTGTTTTTT	CASTYSGTNPTGELFF
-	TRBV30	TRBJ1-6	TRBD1	TGTGCCTGGACCGGGACAGGGGCCATGGGTTCACCCCTCCACTTT	CAWTGTGAMGSPLHF
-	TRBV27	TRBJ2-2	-	TGTGCCAGCAGAATGGGGCGTCTAGGGGAGCTGTTTTTT	CASRMGRLGELFF
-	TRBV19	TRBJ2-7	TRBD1	TGTGCCAGTTCCCACCCGGGTACAGGGGCCTACGAGCAGTACTTC	CASSHPGTGAYEQYF
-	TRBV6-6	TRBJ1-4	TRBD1	TGTGCCAGCAGCCGGACAGGGCCAACTAATGAAAAACTGTTTTTT	CASSRTGPTNEKLFF
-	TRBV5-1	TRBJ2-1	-	TGCGCCAGCAGCTTGGGGCTAGCGCAGCCAGTCGAGCAGTTCTTC	CASSLGLAQPVEQFF
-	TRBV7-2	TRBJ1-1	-	TGTGCCAGCAGCTTAGCGGGGGCCTTGAACACTGAAGCTTTCTTT	CASSLAGALNTEAFF
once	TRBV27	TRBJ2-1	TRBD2	TGTGCCAGCAGGAGAGCTAGCGGGGCCCTCTCCTACAATGAGCAGTTCTTC	CASRRASGALSYNEQFF
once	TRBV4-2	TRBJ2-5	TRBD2	TGTGCCAGCAGCCAAGAGGGGGGGGGAGAGGAGACCCAGTACTTC	CASSQEGGGEETQYF
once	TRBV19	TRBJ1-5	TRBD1	TGTGCCAGTACCAGGGGACAGGCCAATCAGCCCCAGCATTTT	CASTRGQANQPQHF
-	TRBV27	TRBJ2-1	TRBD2	TGTGCCAGCAGTCCTATTTCCTACGGGACTAGCGGGAGGTTGGGTGAGCAGTTCTTC	CASSPISYGTSGRLGEQFF
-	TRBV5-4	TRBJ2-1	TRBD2	TGTGCCACCAAACTAGCGGGGGGGGTCAATGAGCAGTTCTTC	CATKLAGGVNEQFF
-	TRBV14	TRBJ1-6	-	TGTGCCAGCAGCCAAACACCGAACGTTGGGGGGTTTGATTCACCCCTCCACTTT	CASSQTPNVGGFDSPLHF
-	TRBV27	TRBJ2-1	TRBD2	TGTGCCAGCGGGGGACTAGCGGGAAAAAGCTTCTACAATGAGCAGTTCTTC	CASGGLAGKSFYNEQFF
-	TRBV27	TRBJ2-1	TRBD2	TGTGCCAGCAGTCCCCGACTAGCAAAGTACAATGAGCAGTTCTTC	CASSPRLAKYNEQFF
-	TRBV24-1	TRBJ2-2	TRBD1	TGTGCCACCAGCCCAGACAGGGGGCGAGGCACCGGGGAGCTGTTTTTT	CATSPDRGRGTGELFF